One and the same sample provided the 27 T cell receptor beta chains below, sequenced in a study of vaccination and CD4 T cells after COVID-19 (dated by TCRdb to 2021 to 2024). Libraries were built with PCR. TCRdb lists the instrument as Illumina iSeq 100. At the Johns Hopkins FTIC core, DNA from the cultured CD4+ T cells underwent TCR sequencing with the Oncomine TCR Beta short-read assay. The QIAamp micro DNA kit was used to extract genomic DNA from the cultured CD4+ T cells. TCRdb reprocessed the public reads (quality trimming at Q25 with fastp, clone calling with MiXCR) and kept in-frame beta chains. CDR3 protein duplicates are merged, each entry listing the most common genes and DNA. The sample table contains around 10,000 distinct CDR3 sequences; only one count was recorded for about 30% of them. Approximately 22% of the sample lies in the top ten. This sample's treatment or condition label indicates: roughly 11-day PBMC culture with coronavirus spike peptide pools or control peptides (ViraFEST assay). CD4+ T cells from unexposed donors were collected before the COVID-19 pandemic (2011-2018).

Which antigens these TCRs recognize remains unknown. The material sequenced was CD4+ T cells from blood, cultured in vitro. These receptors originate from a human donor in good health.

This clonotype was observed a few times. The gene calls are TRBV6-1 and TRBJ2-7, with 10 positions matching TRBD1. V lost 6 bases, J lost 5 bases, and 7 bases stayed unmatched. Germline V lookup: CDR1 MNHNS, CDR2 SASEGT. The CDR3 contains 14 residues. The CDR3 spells CASRRQGAQDEQYF. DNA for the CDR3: TGTGCCAGCAGAAGACAGGGGGCGCAGGACGAGCAGTACTTC.

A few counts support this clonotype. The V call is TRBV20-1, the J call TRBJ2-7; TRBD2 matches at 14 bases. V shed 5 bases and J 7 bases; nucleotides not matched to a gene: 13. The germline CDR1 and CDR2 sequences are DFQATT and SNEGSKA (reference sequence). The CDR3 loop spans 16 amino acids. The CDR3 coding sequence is TGCAGTGCTCTACGACTAGCGGGAGGGCCGATGGGGGAGCAGTACTTC. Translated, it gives CSALRLAGGPMGEQYF.

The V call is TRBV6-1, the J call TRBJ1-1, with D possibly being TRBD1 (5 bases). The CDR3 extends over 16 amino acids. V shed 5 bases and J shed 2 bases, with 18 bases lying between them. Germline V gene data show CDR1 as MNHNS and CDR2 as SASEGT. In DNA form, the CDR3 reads TGTGCCAGCAGTACCGGGCCCGGGGGGGGTAACACTGAAGCTTTCTTT. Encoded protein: CASSTGPGGGNTEAFF.

The CDR3 DNA is TGTGCCAGCAGCTTAGCCCCTAGCGGGAGAGCGACCCCGGGTAACGAGCAGTACTTC. This codes for CASSLAPSGRATPGNEQYF. The rearrangement joins TRBV7-2 to TRBJ2-7; TRBD2 matches 10 bases. The J segment lost 5 bases and the V segment lost 0 bases, leaving 16 bases of the junction unmatched. Germline lookup yields CDR1 SGHTA and CDR2 FQGNSA. The CDR3 has 19 amino acids.

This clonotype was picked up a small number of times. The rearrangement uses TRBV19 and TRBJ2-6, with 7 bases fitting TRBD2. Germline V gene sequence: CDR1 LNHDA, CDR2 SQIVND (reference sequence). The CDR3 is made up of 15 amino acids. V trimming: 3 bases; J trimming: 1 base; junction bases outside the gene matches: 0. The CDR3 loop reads CASSIGGSGANVLTF. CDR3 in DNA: TGTGCCAGTAGTATCGGGGGGTCTGGGGCCAACGTCCTGACTTTC.

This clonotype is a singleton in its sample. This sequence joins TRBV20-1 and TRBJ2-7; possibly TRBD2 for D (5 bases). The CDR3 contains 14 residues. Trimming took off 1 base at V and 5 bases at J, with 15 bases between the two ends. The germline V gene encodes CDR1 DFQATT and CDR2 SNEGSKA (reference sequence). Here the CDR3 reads CSARATTGYDEQYF. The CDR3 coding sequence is TGCAGTGCTAGAGCGACTACGGGCTATGACGAGCAGTACTTC.

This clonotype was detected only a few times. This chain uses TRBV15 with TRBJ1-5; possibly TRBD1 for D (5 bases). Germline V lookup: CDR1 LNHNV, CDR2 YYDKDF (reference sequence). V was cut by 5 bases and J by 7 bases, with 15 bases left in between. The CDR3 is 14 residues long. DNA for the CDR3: TGTGCCACCAGCTTCAGGGATGGAGGGCAGCCCCAGCATTTT. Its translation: CATSFRDGGQPQHF.

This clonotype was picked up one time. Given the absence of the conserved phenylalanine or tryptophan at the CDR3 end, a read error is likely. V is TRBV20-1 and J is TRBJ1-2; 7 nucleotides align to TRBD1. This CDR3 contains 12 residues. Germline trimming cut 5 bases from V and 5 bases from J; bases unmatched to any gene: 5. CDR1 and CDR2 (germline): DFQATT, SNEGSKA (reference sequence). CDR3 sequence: CSAPRDRYGYTL. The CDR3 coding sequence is TGCAGTGCTCCTCGGGACAGATATGGCTACACCCTC.

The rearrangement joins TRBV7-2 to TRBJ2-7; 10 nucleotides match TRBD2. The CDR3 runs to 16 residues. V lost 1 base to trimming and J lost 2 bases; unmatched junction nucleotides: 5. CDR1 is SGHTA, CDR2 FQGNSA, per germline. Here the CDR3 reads CASSLDLAGAPYEQYF. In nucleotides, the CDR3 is TGTGCCAGCAGCTTAGACCTAGCGGGAGCACCCTACGAGCAGTACTTC.

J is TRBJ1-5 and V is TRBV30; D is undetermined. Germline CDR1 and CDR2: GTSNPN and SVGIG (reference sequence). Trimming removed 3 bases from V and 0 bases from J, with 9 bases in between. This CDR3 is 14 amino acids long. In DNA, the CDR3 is TGTGCCTGGAGACGTGGGTATAGCAATCAGCCCCAGCATTTT. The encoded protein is CAWRRGYSNQPQHF. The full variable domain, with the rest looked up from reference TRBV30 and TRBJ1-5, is SQTIHQWPATLVQPVGSPLSLECTVEGTSNPNLYWYRQAAGRGLQLLFYSVGIGQISSEVPQNLSASRPQDRQFILSSKKLLLSDSGFYLCAWRRGYSNQPQHFGDGTRLSIL.

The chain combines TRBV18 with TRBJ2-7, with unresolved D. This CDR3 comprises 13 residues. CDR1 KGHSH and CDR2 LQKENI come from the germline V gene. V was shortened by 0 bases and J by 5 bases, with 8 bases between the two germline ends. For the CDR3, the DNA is TGTGCCAGCTCACCACCGTCTAGTAACGAGCAGTACTTC. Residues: CASSPPSSNEQYF.

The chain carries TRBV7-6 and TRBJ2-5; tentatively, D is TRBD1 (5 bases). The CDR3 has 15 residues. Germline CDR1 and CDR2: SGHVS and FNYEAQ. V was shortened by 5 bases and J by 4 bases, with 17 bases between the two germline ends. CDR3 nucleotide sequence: TGTGCCAGCAGCCAGGACAATAGGTTGGCAGAGACCCAGTACTTC. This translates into CASSQDNRLAETQYF.

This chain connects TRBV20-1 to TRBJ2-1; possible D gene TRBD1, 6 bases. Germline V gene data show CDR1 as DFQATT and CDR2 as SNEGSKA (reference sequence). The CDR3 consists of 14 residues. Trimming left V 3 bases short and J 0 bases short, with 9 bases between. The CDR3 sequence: CSARSGHSYNEQFF. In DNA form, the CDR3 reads TGCAGTGCTAGGTCGGGACACTCCTACAATGAGCAGTTCTTC.

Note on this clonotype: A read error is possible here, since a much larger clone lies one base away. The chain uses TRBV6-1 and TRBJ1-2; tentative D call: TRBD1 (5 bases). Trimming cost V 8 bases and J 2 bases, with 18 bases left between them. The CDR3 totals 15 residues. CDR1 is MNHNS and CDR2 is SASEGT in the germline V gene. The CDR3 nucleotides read TGTGCCAGCGGCCGGGGGAACCGGGACAACTATGGCTACACCTTC. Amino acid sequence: CASGRGNRDNYGYTF.

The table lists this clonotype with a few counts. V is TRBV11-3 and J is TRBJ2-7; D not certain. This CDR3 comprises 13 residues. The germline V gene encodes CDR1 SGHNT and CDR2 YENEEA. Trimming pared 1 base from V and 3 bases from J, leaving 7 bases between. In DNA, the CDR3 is TGTGCCAGCAGCTTAGGTCAGAACTACGAGCAGTACTTC. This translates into CASSLGQNYEQYF.

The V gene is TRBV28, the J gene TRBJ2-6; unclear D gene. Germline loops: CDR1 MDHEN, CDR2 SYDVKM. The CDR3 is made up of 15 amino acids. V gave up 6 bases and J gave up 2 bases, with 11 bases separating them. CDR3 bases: TGTGCCAGCAGACGTCGCTCACCTGGGGCCAACGTCCTGACTTTC. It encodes CASRRRSPGANVLTF.

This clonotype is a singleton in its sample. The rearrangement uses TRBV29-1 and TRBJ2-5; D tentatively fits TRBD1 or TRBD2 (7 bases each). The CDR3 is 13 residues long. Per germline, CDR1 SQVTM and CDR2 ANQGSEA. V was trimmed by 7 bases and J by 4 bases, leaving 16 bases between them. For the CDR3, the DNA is TGCAGCGCAGATTCCAGGGGGGGAGAGACCCAGTACTTC. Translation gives CSADSRGGETQYF.

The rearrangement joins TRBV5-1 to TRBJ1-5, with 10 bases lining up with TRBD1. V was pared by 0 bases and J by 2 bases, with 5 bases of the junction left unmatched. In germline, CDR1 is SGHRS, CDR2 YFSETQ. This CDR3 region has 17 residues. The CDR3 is CASSLGQGATGNQPQHF. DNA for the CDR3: TGCGCCAGCAGCTTGGGACAGGGGGCGACGGGCAATCAGCCCCAGCATTTT. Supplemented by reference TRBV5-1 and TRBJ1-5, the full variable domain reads KAGVTQTPRYLIKTRGQQVTLSCSPISGHRSVSWYQQTPGQGLQFLFEYFSETQRNKGNFPGRFSGRQFSNSRSEMNVSTLELGDSALYLCASSLGQGATGNQPQHFGDGTRLSIL.

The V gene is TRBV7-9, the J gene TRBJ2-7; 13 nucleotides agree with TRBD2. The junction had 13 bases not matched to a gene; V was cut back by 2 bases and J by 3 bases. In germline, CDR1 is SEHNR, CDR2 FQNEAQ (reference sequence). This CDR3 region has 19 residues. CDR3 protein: CASSLRSGTSGIHGYEQYF. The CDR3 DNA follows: TGTGCCAGCAGCTTACGTTCCGGGACTAGCGGGATTCATGGCTACGAGCAGTACTTC.

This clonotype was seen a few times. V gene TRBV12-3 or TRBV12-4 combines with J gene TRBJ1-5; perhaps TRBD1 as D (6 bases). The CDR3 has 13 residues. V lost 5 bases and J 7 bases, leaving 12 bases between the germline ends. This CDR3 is CASSLGGGQPQHF. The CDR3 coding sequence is TGTGCCAGCAGTCTGGGGGGGGGCCAGCCCCAGCATTTT.

The CDR3 coding sequence is TGTGCCAGCAGTTTAAAGGGGCTCGGCTATGGCTACACCTTC. It specifies CASSLKGLGYGYTF. The gene calls are TRBV12-3 or TRBV12-4 and TRBJ1-2, with a tentative D call TRBD1 (5 bases). The ends were cut back, 2 bases at V and 4 bases at J, with 11 bases in the middle. This CDR3 spans 14 amino acids.

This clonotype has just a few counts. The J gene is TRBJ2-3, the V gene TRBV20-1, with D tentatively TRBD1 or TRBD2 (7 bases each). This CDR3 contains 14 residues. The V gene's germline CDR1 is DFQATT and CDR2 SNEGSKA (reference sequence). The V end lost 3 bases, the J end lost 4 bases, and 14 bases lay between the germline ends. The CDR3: CSASKGAGADTQYF. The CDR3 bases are TGCAGTGCTAGTAAGGGGGCGGGGGCAGATACGCAGTATTTT.

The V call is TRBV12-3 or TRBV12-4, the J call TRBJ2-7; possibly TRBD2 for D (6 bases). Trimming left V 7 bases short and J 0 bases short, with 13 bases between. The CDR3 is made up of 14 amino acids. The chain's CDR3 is CASTHGRTSYEQYF. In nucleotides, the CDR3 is TGTGCCAGCACCCATGGGAGGACCTCCTACGAGCAGTACTTC.

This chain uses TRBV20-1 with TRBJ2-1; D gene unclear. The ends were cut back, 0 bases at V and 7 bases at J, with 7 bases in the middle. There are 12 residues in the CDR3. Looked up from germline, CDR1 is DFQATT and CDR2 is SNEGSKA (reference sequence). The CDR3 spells CSARDPGNEQFF. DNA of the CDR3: TGCAGTGCTAGAGATCCCGGGAATGAGCAGTTCTTC.

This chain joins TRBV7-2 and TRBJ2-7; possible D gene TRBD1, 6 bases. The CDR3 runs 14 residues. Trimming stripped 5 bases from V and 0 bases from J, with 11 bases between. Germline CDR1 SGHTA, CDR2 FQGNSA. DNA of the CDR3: TGTGCCAGCAGCGCCGGGACATTCTCCTACGAGCAGTACTTC. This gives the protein CASSAGTFSYEQYF.

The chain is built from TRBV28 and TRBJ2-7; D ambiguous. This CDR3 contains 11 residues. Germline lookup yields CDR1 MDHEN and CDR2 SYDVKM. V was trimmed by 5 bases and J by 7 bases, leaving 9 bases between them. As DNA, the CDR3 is TGTGCCAGCAGTCCCTTGATTGAGCAGTACTTC. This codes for CASSPLIEQYF.

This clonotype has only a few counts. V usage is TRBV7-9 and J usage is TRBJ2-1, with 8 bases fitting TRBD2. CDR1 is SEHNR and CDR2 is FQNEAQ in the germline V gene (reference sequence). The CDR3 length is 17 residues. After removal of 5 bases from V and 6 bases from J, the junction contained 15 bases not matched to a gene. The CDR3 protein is CASSLIAGPRTGNEQFF. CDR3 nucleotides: TGTGCCAGCAGCCTTATAGCGGGACCCCGTACGGGCAATGAGCAGTTCTTC. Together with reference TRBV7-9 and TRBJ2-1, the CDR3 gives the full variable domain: DTGVSQNPRHKITKRGQNVTFRCDPISEHNRLYWYRQTLGQGPEFLTYFQNEAQLEKSRLLSDRFSAERPKGSFSTLEIQRTEQGDSAMYLCASSLIAGPRTGNEQFFGPGTRLTVL.